A selection of T cell receptor beta chains follows, all from one sample in a study of regulatory T cells in long-lasting Graves disease. TCRdb recomputed calls from the multiplex PCR reads with MiXCR, one row per CDR3 protein. The table records about 660,000 distinct CDR3 sequences, 25% to 35% of them present only once. The sample was peripheral blood mononuclear cells (PBMCs), taken when the disease was refractory, from a patient treated with antithyroid drugs. These receptors were taken from a female donor with Graves disease. Both conserved end residues are part of each CDR3. D genes are given only for firm matches. Expanded clones get a size class; other rows say once, few or many, or leave the size out.

DNA: TGTGCCACCAGCAAGGGACAAACGAACACCGGGGAGCTGTTTTTT; CDR3: CATSKGQTNTGELFF; D: -; size: -; J: TRBJ2-2; V: TRBV15
DNA: TGTGCCAGTAGTTCCAGTCCGAGGAGCGGGGCCGCTCCGGAGCAGTTCTTC; CDR3: CASSSSPRSGAAPEQFF; D: TRBD2; size: -; J: TRBJ2-1; V: TRBV19
DNA: TGCGCCAGCGCCGGTCTCCCAGGGGGAAACTATGGCTACACCTTC; CDR3: CASAGLPGGNYGYTF; D: TRBD1; size: -; J: TRBJ1-2; V: TRBV5-1
DNA: TGTGCCAGCAGTGATCAGGGGCTGGGGAACACTGAAGCTTTCTTT; CDR3: CASSDQGLGNTEAFF; D: -; size: many; J: TRBJ1-1; V: TRBV2
DNA: TGCGCCAGCAGCTTAGGGGTTAGCGGGGACCAAGAGACCCAGTACTTC; CDR3: CASSLGVSGDQETQYF; D: TRBD2; size: -; J: TRBJ2-5; V: TRBV5-1
DNA: TGTGCCAGCAGCGTAGCTGGCTCAGACACTGAAGCTTTCTTT; CDR3: CASSVAGSDTEAFF; D: -; size: -; J: TRBJ1-1; V: TRBV9
DNA: TGTGCCAGCAGCCAAGATTCGGTACAGTATAATTCACCCCTCCACTTT; CDR3: CASSQDSVQYNSPLHF; D: -; size: -; J: TRBJ1-6; V: TRBV3-1
DNA: TGTGCCAGCAGTTACTCGTCAGGATCTGGGGCCAACGTCCTGACTTTC; CDR3: CASSYSSGSGANVLTF; D: -; size: many; J: TRBJ2-6; V: TRBV6-2/TRBV6-3
DNA: TGTGCCACCCAGACAGCTCCCAGCAATCAGCCCCAGCATTTT; CDR3: CATQTAPSNQPQHF; D: -; size: -; J: TRBJ1-5; V: TRBV5-5
DNA: TGCGCCAGCAGCTTGCCCCATCCTGGGACAGGGACTTGGCGGATAGGCCGGAACACTGAAGCTTTCTTT; CDR3: CASSLPHPGTGTWRIGRNTEAFF; D: TRBD1; size: few; J: TRBJ1-1; V: TRBV5-1
DNA: TGTGCCAGCAGTTTTCGGATCGAGGAAAAACTGTTTTTT; CDR3: CASSFRIEEKLFF; D: -; size: -; J: TRBJ1-4; V: TRBV12-3/TRBV12-4
DNA: TGTGCCAGCACCGAAAGCCCAGGGGTCTATGGCTACACCTTC; CDR3: CASTESPGVYGYTF; D: -; size: -; J: TRBJ1-2; V: TRBV27
DNA: TGTGCCAGCAGCCAAGATTGGGGTCGGGGTCAGCCCCAGCATTTT; CDR3: CASSQDWGRGQPQHF; D: -; size: few; J: TRBJ1-5; V: TRBV3-1
DNA: TGCAGTGCCGTCATAGCGGGACGTTCGGTTACCTACGAGCAGTACTTC; CDR3: CSAVIAGRSVTYEQYF; D: TRBD2; size: few; J: TRBJ2-7; V: TRBV20-1
DNA: TGTGCCAGCAGTGAGACGGTGGGGTATGGCTACACCTTC; CDR3: CASSETVGYGYTF; D: -; size: few; J: TRBJ1-2; V: TRBV6-1
DNA: TGTGCCAGCAGTTTTGGGACAGGGAGAAATCAGCCCCAGCATTTT; CDR3: CASSFGTGRNQPQHF; D: TRBD1; size: few; J: TRBJ1-5; V: TRBV27
DNA: TGTGCCAGCAGCTTGGCTAGCGGGACGGTAGGCTCCTACGAGCAGTACTTC; CDR3: CASSLASGTVGSYEQYF; D: TRBD2; size: once; J: TRBJ2-7; V: TRBV7-9
DNA: TGTGCCAGCAGTTCAAGCTATTTCTACAATGAGCAGTTCTTC; CDR3: CASSSSYFYNEQFF; D: -; size: few; J: TRBJ2-1; V: TRBV28
DNA: TGTGCCAGCAGACTAGCGGGAGCAGCTAACATTCAGTACTTC; CDR3: CASRLAGAANIQYF; D: TRBD2; size: few; J: TRBJ2-4; V: TRBV12-3/TRBV12-4
DNA: TGCAGCGTTGGAATTTGGGGGGCGGGAGCTGAAGCTTTCTTT; CDR3: CSVGIWGAGAEAFF; D: -; size: few; J: TRBJ1-1; V: TRBV29-1
DNA: TGTGCCAGCTCACGGTCGAGAGGAAATCAGCCCCAGCATTTT; CDR3: CASSRSRGNQPQHF; D: -; size: few; J: TRBJ1-5; V: TRBV18
DNA: TGTGCCAGCAGTTTTAGATCCAGGGGGCGCCGGAACGAGCAGTACTTC; CDR3: CASSFRSRGRRNEQYF; D: TRBD1; size: few; J: TRBJ2-7; V: TRBV27
DNA: TGTGCCAGCAGCTTATCAGCGGTGAGCCGCTCCTACGAGCAGTACTTC; CDR3: CASSLSAVSRSYEQYF; D: -; size: -; J: TRBJ2-7; V: TRBV7-9
DNA: TGTGCCAGCAGCCACGGACAGGGATCCTCTACCTACGAGCAGTACTTC; CDR3: CASSHGQGSSTYEQYF; D: TRBD1; size: -; J: TRBJ2-7; V: TRBV7-9
DNA: TGTGCCAGTGACAAGTCGTGGTATGGCTACACCTTC; CDR3: CASDKSWYGYTF; D: -; size: many; J: TRBJ1-2; V: TRBV27
DNA: TGTGCCAGCAGTTACCTAGGAGGATCCTACGAGCAGTACTTC; CDR3: CASSYLGGSYEQYF; D: -; size: many; J: TRBJ2-7; V: TRBV6-5
DNA: TGCGCCAGCAGCTTGGGGGGAGGGGGCGCAGTAACTGAAGCTTTCTTT; CDR3: CASSLGGGGAVTEAFF; D: TRBD1; size: few; J: TRBJ1-1; V: TRBV5-1
DNA: TGCGCCAGCAGCCCGGGACAGCCCAATCAGCCCCAGCATTTT; CDR3: CASSPGQPNQPQHF; D: TRBD1; size: -; J: TRBJ1-5; V: TRBV5-1
DNA: TGTGCCAGCAGTTACAAATCCGGGTCGGACCAGTATTTT; CDR3: CASSYKSGSDQYF; D: -; size: -; J: TRBJ2-3; V: TRBV6-2/TRBV6-3
DNA: TGTGCCAGCAGTGGTGGGTCAGCAACCTACGAGCAGTACTTC; CDR3: CASSGGSATYEQYF; D: -; size: many; J: TRBJ2-7; V: TRBV2
DNA: TGCAGTGCTAGTGGCAGCCAGAATCAGCCCCAGCATTTT; CDR3: CSASGSQNQPQHF; D: -; size: few; J: TRBJ1-5; V: TRBV20-1
DNA: TGTGCCAGCAGCCCTATCCGCTCTCGAGGGTTCGGCAATCAGCCCCAGCATTTT; CDR3: CASSPIRSRGFGNQPQHF; D: -; size: -; J: TRBJ1-5; V: TRBV6-1
DNA: TGTGCCAGTAGGCAGGGGCCCTCAGCGCCCCAGCATTTT; CDR3: CASRQGPSAPQHF; D: -; size: few; J: TRBJ1-5; V: TRBV19
DNA: TGTGCCAGCAGCTTAGTTCCGGGACTATCGTCAGAGACCCAGTACTTC; CDR3: CASSLVPGLSSETQYF; D: TRBD2; size: -; J: TRBJ2-5; V: TRBV11-2
DNA: TGTGCCAGCAGCCGGTACGAGGGGGCTTATGCTGAAGCTTTCTTT; CDR3: CASSRYEGAYAEAFF; D: TRBD1; size: -; J: TRBJ1-1; V: TRBV11-3
DNA: TGTGCCAGCAGCGGGACGGTCGGAAACACCATATATTTT; CDR3: CASSGTVGNTIYF; D: -; size: -; J: TRBJ1-3; V: TRBV2
DNA: TGTGCCAGCAGTTTACCCGGGACAGGGATAAACTATGGCTACACCTTC; CDR3: CASSLPGTGINYGYTF; D: TRBD1; size: many; J: TRBJ1-2; V: TRBV28
DNA: TGTGCCAGCAGTTACGCGCCCCTAGGGACTGAAGCTTTCTTT; CDR3: CASSYAPLGTEAFF; D: -; size: few; J: TRBJ1-1; V: TRBV6-5
DNA: TGTGCCAGCACCAACCGAGACTGGGACTATGGCTACACCTTC; CDR3: CASTNRDWDYGYTF; D: -; size: -; J: TRBJ1-2; V: TRBV7-3
DNA: TGTGCCACCAGTCGGACAGGAGGCACCGGGGAGCTGTTTTTT; CDR3: CATSRTGGTGELFF; D: TRBD1; size: -; J: TRBJ2-2; V: TRBV24-1
DNA: TGCAGCGTGGTCGGGGATTATTTCGAGCAGTACTTC; CDR3: CSVVGDYFEQYF; D: -; size: -; J: TRBJ2-7; V: TRBV29-1
DNA: TGCAGTGCGGGAACACAGGGCTCCTATGGCTACACCTTC; CDR3: CSAGTQGSYGYTF; D: -; size: -; J: TRBJ1-2; V: TRBV20-1
DNA: TGCGCCAGCAGCCGTTCGGGGGGAACGACTGAAGCTTTCTTT; CDR3: CASSRSGGTTEAFF; D: -; size: few; J: TRBJ1-1; V: TRBV5-1
DNA: TGTGCCAGCTCACCCTTACCGGGACAGGGCTATGGCTACACCTTC; CDR3: CASSPLPGQGYGYTF; D: TRBD1; size: few; J: TRBJ1-2; V: TRBV18
DNA: TGTGCCAGCAGTTTCGGGTCCCTAACCTACGAGCAGTACTTC; CDR3: CASSFGSLTYEQYF; D: -; size: -; J: TRBJ2-7; V: TRBV6-5
DNA: TGTGCCAGCAGCCAAGCGGTTACGGCGGGCTATGGCTACACCTTC; CDR3: CASSQAVTAGYGYTF; D: -; size: -; J: TRBJ1-2; V: TRBV3-1
DNA: TGTGCCAGCAGCTCCCCTCGGGTAGCTGGAAACACCATATATTTT; CDR3: CASSSPRVAGNTIYF; D: -; size: -; J: TRBJ1-3; V: TRBV7-2
DNA: TGTGCCAGCAGTCCGATAGGGACAGGGGTTAGTAACACTGAAGCTTTCTTT; CDR3: CASSPIGTGVSNTEAFF; D: TRBD1; size: many; J: TRBJ1-1; V: TRBV12-3/TRBV12-4
DNA: TGTGCCAGCAGTTCTAGGGTGAATACCCTCTCTGGAAACACCATGTATTTT; CDR3: CASSSRVNTLSGNTMYF; D: -; size: -; J: TRBJ1-3; V: TRBV6-2/TRBV6-3
DNA: TGTGCCAGCAGTTACTCGAGACTAGCGGGGATTTACAATGAGCAGTTCTTC; CDR3: CASSYSRLAGIYNEQFF; D: TRBD2; size: few; J: TRBJ2-1; V: TRBV6-2/TRBV6-3
DNA: TGTGCCAGCAGCTCGGACAGCCTGATCTCCTATAATTCACCCCTCCACTTT; CDR3: CASSSDSLISYNSPLHF; D: -; size: -; J: TRBJ1-6; V: TRBV7-3
DNA: TGTGCCACCAGCAGAGGGACGGTCGGCTACGAGCAGTACTTC; CDR3: CATSRGTVGYEQYF; D: -; size: -; J: TRBJ2-7; V: TRBV15
DNA: TGTGCCAGCACTGGGACAGTGGATTCCTACGAGCAGTACTTC; CDR3: CASTGTVDSYEQYF; D: TRBD1; size: many; J: TRBJ2-7; V: TRBV2
DNA: TGCAGTGCTAGGGCTACAGGGTATCAGCCCCAGCATTTT; CDR3: CSARATGYQPQHF; D: -; size: -; J: TRBJ1-5; V: TRBV20-1
DNA: TGTGCCATCAGTGGGGACCGTAACACCGGGGAGCTGTTTTTT; CDR3: CAISGDRNTGELFF; D: -; size: -; J: TRBJ2-2; V: TRBV10-3
DNA: TGTGCCAGCAGCTGGGGACAGGGGGCTCAAGGCTACACCTTC; CDR3: CASSWGQGAQGYTF; D: TRBD1; size: -; J: TRBJ1-2; V: TRBV7-6
DNA: TGTGCCAGTAGTAGGACAGGGAGAAATGAAAAACTGTTTTTT; CDR3: CASSRTGRNEKLFF; D: TRBD1; size: -; J: TRBJ1-4; V: TRBV19
DNA: TGCGCCAGCAGCTTGATGGAATCCTATGGCTACACCTTC; CDR3: CASSLMESYGYTF; D: -; size: -; J: TRBJ1-2; V: TRBV5-1
DNA: TGTGCCAGCTCACCACAAACAGGGGGCCGAGAGACCCAGTACTTC; CDR3: CASSPQTGGRETQYF; D: TRBD1; size: once; J: TRBJ2-5; V: TRBV18